Given below is one T cell receptor beta chain in context. Antigen specificity is unknown. The record originates from a study of cytomegalovirus exposure and HLA in healthy donors. General observations from the study: Some public TCRs appeared in many individuals, while most sequences were rare. An analysis that came later showed most CMV-associated TCR beta chains appearing HLA-restricted.

The V end was cut by 0 bases, the J end by 4 bases, with 9 bases between. Germline V lookup: CDR1 SQVTM, CDR2 ANQGSEA. The CDR3 runs 13 residues. PCR amplification relied on 60 Vbeta primers (plus 13 Jbeta primers). Sequencing used immunoSEQ multiplex PCR; TCRdb keeps in-frame clones, though not all of them. The sample table sets out 74,000 or so clones. The gene calls are TRBV29-1 and TRBJ1-2; D is perhaps TRBD1 (5 bases). The clonotype comes from a woman aged 55-70 years in good health and CMV-seronegative. Sequenced sample: PBMCs. The CDR3 here is CSVEDGRAYGYTF. In DNA, the CDR3 is TGCAGCGTTGAAGATGGCAGGGCCTATGGCTACACCTTC. Full variable domain (missing parts from reference TRBV29-1 and TRBJ1-2): SAVISQKPSRDICQRGTSLTIQCQVDSQVTMMFWYRQQPGQSLTLIATANQGSEATYESGFVIDKFPISRPNLTFSTLTVSNMSPEDSSIYLCSVEDGRAYGYTFGSGTRLTVV.